This T cell receptor (beta chain) originates from a study of CD8 T cells in Susac syndrome. Study background: There were five or six sequenced Susac syndrome patients with active disease and about 8 in remission.

Recently defined diagnostic criteria for definite or probable disease were fulfilled by Susac syndrome patients. The CDR3 has 15 amino acids. The V gene lost 0 bases and the J gene lost 1 base, with 10 bases spanning the gap. In germline, CDR1 is MNHEY, CDR2 SVGAGI. The RNA input was roughly 0.5 to 1 ug, and it was reverse transcribed with random hexamers. TCRdb re-derived calls from the immunoSEQ multiplex PCR reads in MiXCR, one entry per CDR3 protein. The table records about 210,000 distinct CDR3 sequences, approximately 94% of them present only once. The chain couples TRBV6-5 to TRBJ2-7; D might be TRBD2 (6 bases). This TCR derives from a human donor with Susac syndrome. The source material was CD4+ T cells from PBMCs. In DNA, the CDR3 is TGTGCCAGCAGTTACTCGAGTCGGGGGTCCTACGAGCAGTACTTC. Residues: CASSYSSRGSYEQYF.